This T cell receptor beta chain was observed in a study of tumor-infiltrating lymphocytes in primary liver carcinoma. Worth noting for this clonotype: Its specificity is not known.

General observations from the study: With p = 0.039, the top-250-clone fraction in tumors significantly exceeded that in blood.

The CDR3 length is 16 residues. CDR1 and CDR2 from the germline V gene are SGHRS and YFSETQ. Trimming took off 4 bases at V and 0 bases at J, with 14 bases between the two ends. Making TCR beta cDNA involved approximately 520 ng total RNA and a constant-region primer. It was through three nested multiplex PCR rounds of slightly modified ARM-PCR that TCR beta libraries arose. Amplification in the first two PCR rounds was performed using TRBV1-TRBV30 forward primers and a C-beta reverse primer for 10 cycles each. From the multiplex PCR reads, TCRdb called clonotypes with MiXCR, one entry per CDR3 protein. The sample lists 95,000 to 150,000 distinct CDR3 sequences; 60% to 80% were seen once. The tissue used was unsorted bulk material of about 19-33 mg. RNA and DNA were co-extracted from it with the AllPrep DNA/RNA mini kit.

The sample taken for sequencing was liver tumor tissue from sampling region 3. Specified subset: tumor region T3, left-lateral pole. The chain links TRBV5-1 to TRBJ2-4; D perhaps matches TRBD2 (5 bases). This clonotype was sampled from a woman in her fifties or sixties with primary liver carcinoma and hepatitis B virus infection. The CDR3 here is CASSPSTNGAKNIQYF. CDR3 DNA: TGCGCCAGCAGCCCATCGACTAACGGAGCCAAAAACATTCAGTACTTC.